This T cell receptor (beta chain) emerged from a study of cytomegalovirus exposure and HLA in healthy donors (dated by TCRdb to 2017 to 2019). Regarding the research as a whole: An earlier analysis of more than 550 of the donors reported 276 Gb of sequence data and around 110 million unique TCR beta sequences obtained from around 190 million T cells. An early release that covered fewer than 800 HLA-typed donors contained about 290 gigabases of sequencing data and tens of millions of unique TCR sequences. Among the roughly 390 genotyped donors, about 83% belonged to the genetic ancestry cluster associated with self-reported Caucasian donors. The study aimed to test whether signatures of past pathogen exposure could be identified by cataloging public T cell receptors. The T cell repertoires of 670 or so subjects were profiled by immunosequencing and related to cytomegalovirus serostatus. In addition to the first cohort of several hundred subjects, a separate validation cohort of under 150 different subjects was used. To predict cytomegalovirus infection status, the study combined high-throughput TCR immunosequencing, statistical association of individual TCRs with disease status, and machine learning. In a later analysis, previously published TCR beta repertoires from 666 donors were re-analyzed and high-resolution HLA genotyping was added so that TCR occurrence patterns could be studied. Rather than using new phenotypic data, the later analysis identified candidate immune exposures from TCR beta sequences and from how often those sequences occurred across donors. An earlier analysis of several hundred of the donors used high-throughput TCR beta sequencing to judge whether each TCR beta V gene segment behaved as functional or pseudogenic. Alongside the repertoire data, information on donor age, sex, ethnicity and CMV serostatus was compiled. A later genetic analysis took genome-wide SNP genotypes for about 60% of the roughly 670 donors and used that subset as a discovery cohort. Every repertoire in the discovery cohort had been generated on one and the same sequencing platform. Both class I and class II loci were covered by HLA typing, at four-digit resolution. Typing coverage varied by locus: roughly 629-630 donors for A, B, C, DRB1 and DQB1; approximately 520 for DQA1; about 570 for DPA1; roughly 450 for DPB1. Because of strong linkage in the cohort, five DR-DQ haplotypes were treated as single units for association and clustering. Across about 380 genotyped donors of the cohort, an average of roughly 230,000 unique TCR beta nucleotide sequences per donor were sequenced, and 15% to 20% of those sequences were non-productive. Study-wide conclusions, independent of this receptor: In a later analysis, HLA-associated TCR beta chains were found to be more clonally expanded and to have lower generation probabilities than equally common non-associated chains. When HLA alleles, especially DR and DQ, strongly co-occurred, attributing TCR associations to individual alleles was difficult. Sequencing depth was assumed to be roughly uniform across donors in the presence/absence analyses, though that assumption may not hold. According to a later analysis, most CMV-associated TCR beta chains appeared to be HLA-restricted, and the HLA associations seemed to be driven largely by CMV exposure. The classifier was reported to diagnose cytomegalovirus status with high specificity and sensitivity in both the original and validation cohorts. A further reported finding was that TCR beta sequences accurately predicted the HLA-A and HLA-B alleles for most subjects in the first cohort. Because HLA typing was missing for some donors at each locus, association tests included only the typed subset. The sequencing pipeline was judged likely to have produced a cluster of highly shared sequence variants as a technical artifact. Immune exposure information for the cohort was limited to CMV serostatus. According to a later genetic analysis, donors in an Asian-associated ancestry cluster had fewer N-insertions in productive TCRs than the approximately 700-donor mean. Specific HLA alleles were associated with 18,000 or so TCR beta sequences at a false discovery rate of 0.05 in a later analysis. The authors suggested that the approach could potentially be extended to other disease states and immunological phenotypes. Because counts were too low, 15 to 20 rarely observed V segments, including chromosome 9 orphons, were excluded from the earlier analysis of around 640 of the donors. According to a later analysis, parvovirus B19, influenza, CMV and Epstein-Barr virus appeared linked to several top co-occurrence clusters. Across donors, most TCR sequences were observed very rarely, whereas some public TCRs were present in many individuals. In an earlier analysis of approximately 590 of the donors, most TCR beta V segments appeared in productive rearrangements about 87% or about 30% of the time, broadly matching IMGT annotations. Linkage disequilibrium might explain the correlated functional status among segregating V segments, but an unknown experimental factor could not be excluded. In a later analysis, the rate of TCR association differed among HLA loci, with DRB1 alleles having the most associated TCRs and HLA-C alleles having the fewest. In vitro tests confirmed that a few of the cytomegalovirus-associated TCR beta chains recognize cytomegalovirus antigens. The cohort was sequenced for TCR beta chains only, and without alpha or paired-chain data the features that could be detected were limited. The study gave a list of more than 150 TCR beta chains associated with cytomegalovirus. A later genetic analysis associated a missense DCLRE1C variant with V-gene and J-gene trimming of TCR beta chains, and an independent cohort replicated the association.

In total, over 600 healthy bone marrow donors made up the cohort. At the time of sampling, all cohort members were nominally healthy, though unrecorded immune exposures were likely present. The donor tested CMV seropositive and was one of the 289 seropositive cohort members. Each donor provided a peripheral blood sample, and peripheral blood mononuclear cells were used for TCR beta sequencing. The Qiagen DNeasy Blood Extraction Kit was used to extract genomic DNA from the blood cell samples. This clone has a single count. Its antigen remains undetermined. No base quality values were provided; no much bigger clone lies one nucleotide off. Library method: the immunoSEQ multiplex PCR assay. For the multiplex PCR, a mixture combining 60 forward primers for TCR Vbeta segments and 13 reverse primers for TCR Jbeta segments was used. The CDR3 region of rearranged TCR beta genes was amplified from genomic DNA by a multiplex PCR assay. Amplified TCR beta libraries were sequenced as 87-base-pair reads on the Illumina HiSeq System. On the study's bioinformatics: In a later analysis, 77 million or so unique TCR beta chains were counted across the approximately 670 repertoires, and approximately 9.9 million of these chains were shared by at least two donors. To remove PCR and sequencing errors, raw reads were error-corrected and collapsed into unique sequences using a nearest-neighbor algorithm that merged closely related sequences. Alignment of CDR3 sequences to IMGT reference sequences was used to assign V, D and J gene segments. For a sequence to be retained, at least a six-nucleotide match to both a V gene segment and a J gene segment was required. Rearrangements were classified as productive when the CDR3 lacked stop codons and remained in frame with V and J, and all other rearrangements were classified as non-productive. Following IMGT convention, CDR3 was defined as the stretch from the second conserved V-encoded cysteine to the conserved J-encoded phenylalanine. In an earlier analysis of 500 to 650 of the donors, sequences lacking an unambiguous match to a single V gene segment were excluded. An earlier analysis of 587 of the donors classified V segments as functional when productive rearrangements were above 56.7% and as segregating when the standard deviation between donors was above 5%. A statistical classification framework was developed to diagnose cytomegalovirus status using the catalog of TCR beta chain sequences. A later analysis assigned V and J genes by comparing TCR nucleotide sequences with IMGT/GENE-DB human TR gene sequences. Using the TCRdist pipeline, a later analysis assigned CDR3 sequences along with most-parsimonious VDJ recombination scenarios. In a later analysis, each TCR beta chain was defined by its CDR3 amino acid sequence together with its V-gene family, and reads lacking a unique V-gene family were excluded. As a way to deal with suspected cross-contamination and a sequencing artifact, a later analysis dropped more than 500 nucleotide sequences that were highly shared and had low generation probability. In a later analysis, a clonal expansion index was calculated for each public chain from normalized within-repertoire ranks of inferred template counts. In a later analysis, generation probabilities were computed with a VDJ recombination model fitted to out-of-frame rearrangements, and the resulting probabilities were checked against IGoR. In a later analysis, TCR-TCR, TCR-HLA and TCR-CMV co-occurrence was scored with hypergeometric tests, and a repertoire-size bias correction was applied to TCR pairs. False discovery rates were estimated in a later analysis by permuting HLA or CMV assignments 20 times. In a later analysis, co-occurring TCRs were grouped using DBSCAN, and TCRdist sequence similarity was added for clustering within HLA-allele-positive subsets. Repertoires with fewer than 30,000 or more than 120,000 public chains were left out of co-occurrence clustering, as were about 5 repertoires with anomalous nucleotide sharing. TCRdb stores this immuneACCESS table with in-frame sequences only. Part of the clones is absent; in the studies checked, under half of the shortfall reflects unresolved V genes, and no reason is known for the rest. The D gene and trimming were derived from the DNA, and the V and J assignments and clone size from that table. The sample table contains over 100,000 clones; only one count was recorded for 74% of them. The top ten hold around 5% of the sample.

The clonotype comes from a man in his thirties or forties in good health and CMV-seropositive. The sequenced material came from PBMCs.

Here the CDR3 is given as CASSFPPRDEAYNSPLHF. The base sequence is TGTGCCAGCAGCTTTCCCCCCCGGGATGAAGCATATAATTCACCCCTCCACTTT. The V and J genes are TRBV7-9 and TRBJ1-6; too little of a D gene remains to name it. The V and J ends are trimmed by 3 bases and 4 bases, leaving 19 bases between them. Including the terminal cysteine and phenylalanine, the CDR3 comprises 18 residues. The CDR3 DNA has 54 bases and is translated from base 1. The germline V gene (reference sequence) sets CDR1 to SEHNR and CDR2 to FQNEAQ.